This T cell receptor (beta chain) was obtained from a study of shared T cell receptors in the human thymus (dated by TCRdb to the early 2020s). For context, the study as a whole: The study investigated the way shared, self-reactive T-cell receptor alpha chains are produced in the human thymus.

Comment on this clone: Its antigen remains undetermined. There are no base qualities to consult, and no much larger clone falls within one base.

Counted from cysteine to phenylalanine, this CDR3 has 19 amino acids. The only DNA kept is the CDR3, 57 bases in frame from the first base. Looking up the germline V gene yields CDR1 LGHNA and CDR2 YSLEER. For this chain, trimming is 0 bases at the V end and 3 bases at the J end, and the number of junction bases without a gene match is 10. The library was obtained by the immunoSEQ multiplex PCR assay. TCRdb mirrors the immuneACCESS table, restricted to in-frame sequences. Some clones are absent from its copies; in checked studies, under half trace to an unresolved V gene, and the reason for the others is unknown. For this sample there are roughly 550,000 clones; around 78% appear just once. The leading ten clones occupy about 0.013% of the sample. In addition, the sample was reused for a study of human thymus T cells. As noted in the second study: Immunologically healthy infants undergoing open corrective cardiac surgery for congenital heart defects in Finland were used as donors. Thymus tissue was collected as surgical resects that were removed during corrective cardiac surgery. Both the thymic and the peripheral blood repertoires appeared to show biased V and J gene segment usage. According to the related research, thymic TCR repertoires were highly overlapping among unrelated individuals. The study characterized TCR alpha and beta repertoires from fewer than 10 infant thymus samples and a few related peripheral blood samples. The cohort included 5 or 6 male and two female infants, with donor ages spanning 7 to 244 days. Thymocytes were freed from the tissue by mechanical means and kept at -70 degrees C as pellets of roughly 9-34 million cells. A QIAsymphony instrument was used to extract genomic DNA from the frozen cell pellets. The immunoSEQ multiplex PCR assay was used to amplify the TCRB and TCRAD loci from a standardized amount of quality-controlled genomic DNA. The amplicons spanned the V(D)J region and were long enough to cover the CDR3 and allow V and J genes to be identified. The commercial immunoSEQ service was used to sequence amplicons on an Illumina platform. Primer bias and sequencing errors were corrected using previously described methods, and TCRAD and TCRB definitions followed the IMGT database. The repertoires were analysed using immunoSEQ Analyzer 3.0 and VDJTools for basic statistics, V/J segment usage, diversity estimates, rarefaction and pairwise overlap. Diversity was estimated using the Chao1, ChaoE, Efron-Thisted, Shannon and inverse Simpson indices, and was also estimated on datasets down-sampled to the size of the smallest sample. Repertoire overlap used strict matching of CDR3 nucleotide sequence, V gene and J gene, with Jaccard-based multidimensional scaling clustering. Thymus samples yielded on average around 810,000 unique TCRB clonotypes, compared with roughly 80,000 from blood samples.

Sequenced material: thymocytes. This sequence was found in a boy in the first two years of life with a congenital heart defect. Donor details come from another sample of the same person, matched by shared clones. This sequence uses TRBV4-3 and TRBJ2-2, with TRBD1 matching 10 junction bases. DNA sequence: TGCGCCAGCAGCCAAGATCAGGGGGGGACAGGGGCGGACACCGGGGAGCTGTTTTTT. Translated, it gives CASSQDQGGTGADTGELFF.